Only a few counts were recorded for the clone carrying this T cell receptor beta chain. These data originate in a study of tumor-infiltrating lymphocytes in localized non-small cell lung cancer. Study context: The cohort mixed smokers and never-smokers, several histologies, and some post-neoadjuvant-chemotherapy samples.

Method: immunoSEQ multiplex PCR; TCRdb's copy keeps in-frame clones and lacks some. The sample records some 30,000 clones, 80% to 90% being singletons. From germline, CDR1 is LGHNA and CDR2 YNFKEQ. There are 13 residues in the CDR3. The V gene end was trimmed by 4 bases and the J gene end by 5 bases; junction bases not matched to a gene: 5. The V gene is TRBV4-2, the J gene TRBJ2-7; 7 bases match TRBD2. What was sequenced was lung tumor tissue. The TCR was taken from a human donor with non-small cell lung cancer. DNA for the CDR3: TGTGCCAGCAGCCCCCAGGGAGGGGACGAGCAGTACTTC. This translates into CASSPQGGDEQYF.